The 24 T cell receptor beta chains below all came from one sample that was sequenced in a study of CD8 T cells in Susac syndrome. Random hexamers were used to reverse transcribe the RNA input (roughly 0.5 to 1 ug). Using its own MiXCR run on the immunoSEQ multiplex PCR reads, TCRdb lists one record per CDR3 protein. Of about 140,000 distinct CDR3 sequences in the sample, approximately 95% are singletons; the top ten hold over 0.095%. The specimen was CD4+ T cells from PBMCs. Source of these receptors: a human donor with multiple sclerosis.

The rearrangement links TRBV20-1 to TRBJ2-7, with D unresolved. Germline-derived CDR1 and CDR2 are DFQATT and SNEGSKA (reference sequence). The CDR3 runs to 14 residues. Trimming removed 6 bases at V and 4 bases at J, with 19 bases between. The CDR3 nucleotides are TGCAGTGCCGTGCCTTGGACCCCGCCTTACGAGCAGTACTTC. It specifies CSAVPWTPPYEQYF.

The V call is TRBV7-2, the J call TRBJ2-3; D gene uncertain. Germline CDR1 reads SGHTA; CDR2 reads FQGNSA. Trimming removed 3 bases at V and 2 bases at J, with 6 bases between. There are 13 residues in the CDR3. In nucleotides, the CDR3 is TGTGCCAGCAGCTTGGACCACACAGATACGCAGTATTTT. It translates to CASSLDHTDTQYF.

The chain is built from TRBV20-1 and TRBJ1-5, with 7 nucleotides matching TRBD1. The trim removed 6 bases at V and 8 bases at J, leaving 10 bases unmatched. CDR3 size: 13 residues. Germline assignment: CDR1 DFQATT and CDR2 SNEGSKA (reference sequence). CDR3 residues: CSAPTGSWEPQHF. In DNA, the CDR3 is TGCAGTGCCCCGACAGGGAGTTGGGAGCCCCAGCATTTT.

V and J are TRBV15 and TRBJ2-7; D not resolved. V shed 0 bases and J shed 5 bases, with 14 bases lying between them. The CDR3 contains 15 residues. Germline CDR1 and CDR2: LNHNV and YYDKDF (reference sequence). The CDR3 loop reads CATSRDNEQVHEQYF. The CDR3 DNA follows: TGTGCCACCAGCAGAGATAATGAGCAGGTCCACGAGCAGTACTTC.

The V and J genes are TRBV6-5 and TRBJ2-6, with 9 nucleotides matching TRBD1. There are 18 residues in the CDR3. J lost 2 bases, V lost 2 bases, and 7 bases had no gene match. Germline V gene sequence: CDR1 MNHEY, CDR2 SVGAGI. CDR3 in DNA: TGTGCCAGCAGTTACACCCGGGACAGGGTAGCTGGGGCCAACGTCCTGACTTTC. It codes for CASSYTRDRVAGANVLTF.

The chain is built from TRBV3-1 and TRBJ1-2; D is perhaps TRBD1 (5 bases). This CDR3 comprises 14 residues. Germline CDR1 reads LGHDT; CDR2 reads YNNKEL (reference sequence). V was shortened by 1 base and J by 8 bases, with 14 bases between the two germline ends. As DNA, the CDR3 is TGTGCCAGCAGCCAAGGGACATCCTCGGGAGGCTACACCTTC. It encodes CASSQGTSSGGYTF.

CDR3 sequence: CASAGAQEGYTF. CDR3 DNA sequence: TGTGCCAGCGCCGGGGCACAGGAAGGCTACACCTTC. The genes are TRBV28 and TRBJ1-2; possibly TRBD1 for D (5 bases). The germline V gene encodes CDR1 MDHEN and CDR2 SYDVKM. This CDR3 spans 12 amino acids. Trimming removed 8 bases at V and 8 bases at J, with 15 bases between.

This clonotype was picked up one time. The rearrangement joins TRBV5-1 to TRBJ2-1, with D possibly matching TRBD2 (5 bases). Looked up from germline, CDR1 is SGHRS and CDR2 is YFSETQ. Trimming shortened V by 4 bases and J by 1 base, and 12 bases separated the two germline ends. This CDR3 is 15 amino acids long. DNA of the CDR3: TGCGCCAGCAGCCCGGAAGGCGGGTCCTACAATGAGCAGTTCTTC. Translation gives CASSPEGGSYNEQFF.

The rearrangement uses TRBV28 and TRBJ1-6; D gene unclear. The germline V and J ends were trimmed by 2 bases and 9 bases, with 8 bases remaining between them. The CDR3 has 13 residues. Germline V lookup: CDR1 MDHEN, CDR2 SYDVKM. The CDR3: CASSLTRTSPLHF. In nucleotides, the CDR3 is TGTGCCAGCAGTTTAACCAGGACTTCACCCCTCCACTTT.

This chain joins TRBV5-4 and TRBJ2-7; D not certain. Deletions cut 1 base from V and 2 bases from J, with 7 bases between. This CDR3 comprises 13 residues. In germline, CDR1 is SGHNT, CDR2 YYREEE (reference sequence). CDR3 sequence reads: CASSLFRAYEQYF. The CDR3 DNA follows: TGTGCCAGCAGCTTGTTTCGAGCCTACGAGCAGTACTTC.

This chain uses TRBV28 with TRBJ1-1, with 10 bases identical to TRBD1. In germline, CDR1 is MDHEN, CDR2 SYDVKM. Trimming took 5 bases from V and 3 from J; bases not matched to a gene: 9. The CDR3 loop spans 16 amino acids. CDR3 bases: TGTGCCAGCAGTGAGACAGGGGGCACTTCGTACACTGAAGCTTTCTTT. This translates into CASSETGGTSYTEAFF.

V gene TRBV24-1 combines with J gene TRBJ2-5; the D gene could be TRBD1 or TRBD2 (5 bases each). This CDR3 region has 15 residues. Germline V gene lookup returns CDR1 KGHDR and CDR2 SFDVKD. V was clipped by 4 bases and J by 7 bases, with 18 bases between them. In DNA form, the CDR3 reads TGTGCCACCAGTGACAGCCGGGACGGGCCACGGACCCAGTACTTC. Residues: CATSDSRDGPRTQYF.

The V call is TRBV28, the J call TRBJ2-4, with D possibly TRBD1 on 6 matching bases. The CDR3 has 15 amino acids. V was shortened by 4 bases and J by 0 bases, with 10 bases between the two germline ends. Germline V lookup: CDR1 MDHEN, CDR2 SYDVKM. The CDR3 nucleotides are TGTGCCAGCAGTTCTGGACAGCTAGCCAAAAACATTCAGTACTTC. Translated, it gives CASSSGQLAKNIQYF.

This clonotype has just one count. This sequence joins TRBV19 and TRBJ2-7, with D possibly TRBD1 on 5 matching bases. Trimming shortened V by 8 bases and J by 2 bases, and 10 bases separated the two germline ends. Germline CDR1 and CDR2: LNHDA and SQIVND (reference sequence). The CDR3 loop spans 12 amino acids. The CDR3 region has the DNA TGTGCCAGTGCCGACAGCGCCTACGAGCAGTACTTC. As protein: CASADSAYEQYF.

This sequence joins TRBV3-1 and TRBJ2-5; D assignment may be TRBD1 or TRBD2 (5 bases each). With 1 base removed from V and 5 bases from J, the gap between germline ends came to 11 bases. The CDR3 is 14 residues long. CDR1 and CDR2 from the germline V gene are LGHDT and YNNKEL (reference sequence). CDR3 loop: CASSQVVGVETQYF. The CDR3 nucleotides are TGTGCCAGCAGCCAAGTAGTGGGGGTGGAGACCCAGTACTTC.

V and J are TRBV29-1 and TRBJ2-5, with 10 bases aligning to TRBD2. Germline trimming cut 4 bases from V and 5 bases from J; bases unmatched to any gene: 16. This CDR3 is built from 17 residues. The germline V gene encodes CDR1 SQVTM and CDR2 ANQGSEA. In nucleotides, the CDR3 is TGCAGCGTTGTTTCCATTAAGGCTAGCGGGAGTTCGGAGACCCAGTACTTC. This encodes CSVVSIKASGSSETQYF.

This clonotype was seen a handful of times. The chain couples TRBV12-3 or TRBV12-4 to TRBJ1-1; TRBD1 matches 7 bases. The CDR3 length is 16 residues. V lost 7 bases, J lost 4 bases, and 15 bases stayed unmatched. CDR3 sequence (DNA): TGTGCCAGCACCAGGACCCGACAGGGTCTCCGCACTGAAGCTTTCTTT. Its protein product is CASTRTRQGLRTEAFF.

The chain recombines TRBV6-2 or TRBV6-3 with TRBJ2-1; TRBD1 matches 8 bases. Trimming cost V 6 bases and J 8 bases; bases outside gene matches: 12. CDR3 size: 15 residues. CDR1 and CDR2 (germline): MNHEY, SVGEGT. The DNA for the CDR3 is TGTGCCAGCAGCCCTGACAGGGGACGGGGCGATGAGCAGTTCTTC. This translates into CASSPDRGRGDEQFF.

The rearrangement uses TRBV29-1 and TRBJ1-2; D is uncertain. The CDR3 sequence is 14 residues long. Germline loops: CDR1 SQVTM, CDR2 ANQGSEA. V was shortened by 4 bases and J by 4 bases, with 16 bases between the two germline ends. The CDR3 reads CSVATIVVVYGYTF. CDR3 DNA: TGCAGCGTTGCAACGATAGTAGTCGTCTATGGCTACACCTTC. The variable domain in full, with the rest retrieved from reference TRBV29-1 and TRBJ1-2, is SAVISQKPSRDICQRGTSLTIQCQVDSQVTMMFWYRQQPGQSLTLIATANQGSEATYESGFVIDKFPISRPNLTFSTLTVSNMSPEDSSIYLCSVATIVVVYGYTFGSGTRLTVV.

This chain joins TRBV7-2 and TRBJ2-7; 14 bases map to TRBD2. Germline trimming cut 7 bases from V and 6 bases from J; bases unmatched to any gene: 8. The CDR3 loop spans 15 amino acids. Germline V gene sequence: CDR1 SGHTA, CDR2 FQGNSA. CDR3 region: CASTMKGLAGAEQYF. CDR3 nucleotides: TGTGCCAGCACCATGAAGGGACTAGCGGGAGCCGAGCAGTACTTC.

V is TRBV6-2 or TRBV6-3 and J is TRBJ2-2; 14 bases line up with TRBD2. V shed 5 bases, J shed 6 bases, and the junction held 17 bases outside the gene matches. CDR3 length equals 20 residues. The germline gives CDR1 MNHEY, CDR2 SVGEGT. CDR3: CASSDRTSGGPQRGAGELFF. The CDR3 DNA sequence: TGTGCCAGCAGTGACCGGACTAGCGGGGGGCCCCAACGAGGCGCCGGGGAGCTGTTTTTT.

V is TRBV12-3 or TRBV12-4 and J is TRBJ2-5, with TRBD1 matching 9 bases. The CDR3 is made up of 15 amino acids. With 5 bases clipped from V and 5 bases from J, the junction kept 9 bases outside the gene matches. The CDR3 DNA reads TGTGCCAGCAGTCCTCAGACAGGGGGTAGGGAGACCCAGTACTTC. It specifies CASSPQTGGRETQYF.

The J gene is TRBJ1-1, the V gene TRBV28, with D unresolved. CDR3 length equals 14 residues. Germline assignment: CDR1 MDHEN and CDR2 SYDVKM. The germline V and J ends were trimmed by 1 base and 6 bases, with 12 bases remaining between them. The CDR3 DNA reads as TGTGCCAGCAGTTTATCCTCGGAGGGTGCTGAAGCTTTCTTT. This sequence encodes CASSLSSEGAEAFF.

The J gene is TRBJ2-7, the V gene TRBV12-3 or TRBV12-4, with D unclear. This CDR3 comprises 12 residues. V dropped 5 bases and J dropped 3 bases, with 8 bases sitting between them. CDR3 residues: CASSRKGYEQYF. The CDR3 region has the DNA TGTGCCAGCAGTCGAAAGGGCTACGAGCAGTACTTC.